Detailed here is one T cell receptor (beta chain). CDR1 and CDR2 from the germline V gene are MNHEY and SVGAGI. Trimming stripped 6 bases from V and 1 base from J, with 13 bases between. The CDR3 has 15 amino acids. Some clones are missing from TCRdb's copy, which holds only in-frame ones; the method was immunoSEQ multiplex PCR. Among 90,000 to 150,000 clones, 81% were seen once, and the ten largest hold about 10%. The sample originates from a study of blood T cell repertoires in COVID-19. This receptor was taken from a human donor in a cohort sampled during active COVID-19. The V and J genes are TRBV6-5 and TRBJ1-5; D remains ambiguous. Sample: peripheral blood. Written as DNA, the CDR3 is TGTGCCAGCAGCGTTATTTTGACAAGCAATCAGCCCCAGCATTTT. Translating gives CASSVILTSNQPQHF.